The 20 T cell receptor beta chains listed next were all sequenced from one sample in a study of cytomegalovirus exposure and HLA in healthy donors. The PCR used 60 Vbeta and 13 Jbeta primers. Profiling relied on immunoSEQ multiplex PCR, and the TCRdb table lists in-frame clones only, not all of them. The sample has about 110,000 clones; roughly three quarters are singletons. The sequenced sample was PBMCs. The receptors derive from a man aged 30 to 39 in good health and CMV-seropositive.

The rearrangement uses TRBV10-1 and TRBJ2-7; D remains ambiguous. The germline V gene has CDR1 WNHNN and CDR2 SYGVQD (reference sequence). The CDR3 has 13 residues. The V end lost 0 bases, the J end lost 6 bases, and 9 bases lay between the germline ends. The CDR3 coding sequence is TGCGCCAGCAGTGAGTCGTTCCGGTCCGAGCAGTACTTC. Protein sequence: CASSESFRSEQYF.

The count of this clone is one. The genes are TRBV9 and TRBJ2-3; 7 bases are shared with TRBD1. In germline, CDR1 is SGDLS, CDR2 YYNGEE. The CDR3 spans 15 residues. J was trimmed by 4 bases and V by 0 bases; bases with no gene match: 5. DNA for the CDR3: TGTGCCAGCAGCGTAGAGGGGACAGACGCAGATACGCAGTATTTT. It is translated as CASSVEGTDADTQYF.

This chain connects TRBV4-3 to TRBJ1-2; no clear D gene. This CDR3 spans 15 amino acids. V was trimmed by 0 bases and J by 3 bases, leaving 11 bases between them. Germline values: CDR1 LGHNA, CDR2 YSLEER. CDR3 in amino acids: CASSQDAGGYYGYTF. The CDR3 nucleotides are TGCGCCAGCAGCCAAGACGCGGGAGGTTACTATGGCTACACCTTC.

The V call is TRBV10-3, the J call TRBJ1-1; 8 nucleotides align to TRBD1. The CDR3 is made up of 13 amino acids. The germline V gene has CDR1 ENHRY and CDR2 SYGVKD. V shed 10 bases and J 8 bases; nucleotides not matched to a gene: 12. The CDR3 loop reads CATYQQGGKEAFF. CDR3 nucleotides: TGTGCCACGTACCAACAGGGGGGGAAAGAAGCTTTCTTT.

V and J are TRBV2 and TRBJ1-1, with D maybe TRBD1 (6 bases). Trimming took 7 bases from V and 11 from J, leaving 20 bases between them. The CDR3 covers 13 residues. CDR1 and CDR2 from the germline V gene are SNHLY and FYNNEI. CDR3 protein: CASMGADTGLAFF. CDR3 sequence (DNA): TGTGCCAGCATGGGGGCCGATACAGGGTTGGCTTTCTTT.

The rearrangement links TRBV5-1 to TRBJ2-3; D is unclear. CDR3 length equals 13 residues. Germline CDR1 and CDR2: SGHRS and YFSETQ. V was clipped by 0 bases and J by 4 bases, with 6 bases between them. The CDR3 reads CASSLGSPDTQYF. The CDR3, as DNA: TGCGCCAGCAGCTTGGGGAGCCCAGATACGCAGTATTTT. The full variable domain, in which reference TRBV5-1 and TRBJ2-3 provide the parts outside the CDR3, is KAGVTQTPRYLIKTRGQQVTLSCSPISGHRSVSWYQQTPGQGLQFLFEYFSETQRNKGNFPGRFSGRQFSNSRSEMNVSTLELGDSALYLCASSLGSPDTQYFGPGTRLTVL.

The chain joins TRBV28 to TRBJ1-1, with 8 positions matching TRBD1. In germline, CDR1 is MDHEN, CDR2 SYDVKM. Losses at the gene ends were 6 bases for V and 4 bases for J; bases not matched to a gene: 16. The CDR3 extends over 17 amino acids. The CDR3 nucleotides read TGTGCCAGCAGCAGTTTATTACAGGGGGAGACGGGCACTGAAGCTTTCTTT. Its protein product is CASSSLLQGETGTEAFF.

V gene TRBV19 combines with J gene TRBJ1-5, with D maybe TRBD1 (5 bases). The CDR3 is made up of 15 amino acids. The germline CDR1 and CDR2 sequences are LNHDA and SQIVND (reference sequence). V shed 3 bases and J shed 7 bases, with 16 bases lying between them. The CDR3 region is CASSILDTAGQPQHF. CDR3 DNA sequence: TGTGCCAGTAGTATTCTGGACACCGCAGGGCAGCCCCAGCATTTT.

The chain links TRBV19 to TRBJ2-7; 9 bases are shared with TRBD1. After removal of 5 bases from V and 6 bases from J, the junction contained 5 bases not matched to a gene. The CDR3 spans 13 residues. Germline V lookup: CDR1 LNHDA, CDR2 SQIVND (reference sequence). This chain's CDR3 is CASSGRTGVEQYF. The CDR3 DNA is TGTGCCAGTAGTGGGAGGACAGGGGTCGAGCAGTACTTC. Looking up the rest from reference TRBV19 and TRBJ2-7 gives the full variable domain: DGGITQSPKYLFRKEGQNVTLSCEQNLNHDAMYWYRQDPGQGLRLIYYSQIVNDFQKGDIAEGYSVSREKKESFPLTVTSAQKNPTAFYLCASSGRTGVEQYFGPGTRLTVT.

This rearrangement joins TRBV19 to TRBJ1-2; TRBD1 matches at 10 bases. The trim removed 7 bases at V and 7 bases at J, leaving 6 bases unmatched. This CDR3 is built from 13 residues. Germline V gives CDR1 LNHDA, CDR2 SQIVND (reference sequence). The CDR3 DNA sequence: TGTGCCAGTACCGGGACAGGGGTTTTTGGCTACACCTTC. Amino acid sequence: CASTGTGVFGYTF.

The chain combines TRBV7-2 with TRBJ1-3, with D possibly TRBD1 on 5 matching bases. Germline CDR1 and CDR2: SGHTA and FQGNSA. Trimming pared 2 bases from V and 0 bases from J, leaving 11 bases between. This CDR3 is 16 amino acids long. The CDR3 nucleotides read TGTGCCAGCAGCTTAAAGACAGCAAGCTCTGGAAACACCATATATTTT. It translates to CASSLKTASSGNTIYF.

The chain recombines TRBV2 with TRBJ1-1; D might be TRBD1 (5 bases). Trimming removed 4 bases from V and 1 base from J, with 13 bases in between. The CDR3 has 15 amino acids. The germline V gene has CDR1 SNHLY and CDR2 FYNNEI. CDR3 protein: CASSVGGTRNTEAFF. CDR3 nucleotides: TGTGCCAGCAGTGTGGGGGGTACAAGGAACACTGAAGCTTTCTTT.

The CDR3 sequence: CASSDTANFYNSPLHF. The CDR3 DNA sequence: TGTGCCAGTAGTGACACAGCTAACTTTTATAATTCACCCCTCCACTTT. The chain recombines TRBV19 with TRBJ1-6, with no clear D. Germline loops: CDR1 LNHDA, CDR2 SQIVND (reference sequence). The CDR3 runs 16 residues. V was trimmed by 5 bases and J by 4 bases, leaving 15 bases between them.

By frequency in the sample, this clone is large. V is TRBV19 and J is TRBJ1-1; D call uncertain. CDR1 and CDR2 (germline): LNHDA, SQIVND (reference sequence). Trimming shortened V by 10 bases and J by 1 base, and 7 bases separated the two germline ends. The CDR3 covers 11 residues. The CDR3 loop reads CATRQNTEAFF. CDR3 in DNA: TGTGCCACCAGACAGAACACTGAAGCTTTCTTT.

V usage is TRBV27 and J usage is TRBJ2-1; TRBD1 matches at 7 bases. V trimming: 6 bases; J trimming: 9 bases; junction bases outside the gene matches: 5. The CDR3 is made up of 12 amino acids. The germline V gene has CDR1 MNHEY and CDR2 SMNVEV (reference sequence). DNA for the CDR3: TGTGCCAGCAGGGGACAGTTTCCTGAGCAGTTCTTC. Translating it yields CASRGQFPEQFF.

The chain has TRBV15 and TRBJ1-4; D is possibly TRBD1 (5 bases). Germline V gene data show CDR1 as LNHNV and CDR2 as YYDKDF (reference sequence). The CDR3 consists of 14 residues. The V end was cut by 4 bases, the J end by 6 bases, with 12 bases between. This CDR3 is CATSTGKSHEKLFF. Written as DNA, the CDR3 is TGTGCCACCAGCACAGGGAAGTCCCATGAAAAACTGTTTTTT. The variable domain in full, with the rest retrieved from reference TRBV15 and TRBJ1-4, is DAMVIQNPRYQVTQFGKPVTLSCSQTLNHNVMYWYQQKSSQAPKLLFHYYDKDFNNEADTPDNFQSRRPNTSFCFLDIRSPGLGDTAMYLCATSTGKSHEKLFFGSGTQLSVL.

The rearrangement links TRBV10-2 to TRBJ1-4; D gene unclear. The germline V and J ends were trimmed by 8 bases and 7 bases, with 17 bases remaining between them. The germline V gene has CDR1 WSHSY and CDR2 SAAADI. The CDR3 is 14 residues long. The CDR3, as DNA: TGCGCCAGCGGCGGTGACCTCGTGGTTGAAAAACTGTTTTTT. This gives the protein CASGGDLVVEKLFF.

The rearrangement links TRBV4-1 to TRBJ1-1; D gene uncertain. Germline V CDR1 and CDR2: MGHRA, YSYEKL. The CDR3 extends over 13 amino acids. The ends were cut back, 1 base at V and 4 bases at J, with 7 bases in the middle. CDR3 sequence (DNA): TGCGCCAGCAGCCAAGTTGAGAGCACTGAAGCTTTCTTT. Translated, it gives CASSQVESTEAFF.

This clone has just a few counts. The rearrangement joins TRBV10-3 to TRBJ1-2; the D is unclear. The CDR3 runs to 14 residues. Trimming took 4 bases from V and 5 from J, leaving 14 bases between them. Germline lookup yields CDR1 ENHRY and CDR2 SYGVKD. CDR3: CAISGKTPDYGYTF. The DNA for the CDR3 is TGTGCCATCAGTGGTAAGACACCTGATTATGGCTACACCTTC.

This clone was found a few times. The V and J genes are TRBV6-1 and TRBJ1-3, with 9 bases identical to TRBD1. J gave up 10 bases and V 2 bases, and 9 bases lay outside the gene matches. CDR3 length: 15 amino acids. Germline assignment: CDR1 MNHNS and CDR2 SASEGT. The chain's CDR3 is CASSEFGTGLFTIYF. CDR3 coding DNA: TGTGCCAGCAGTGAATTCGGGACAGGGTTGTTTACCATATATTTT.